The T cell receptor (beta chain) under discussion was sequenced for a study of cytomegalovirus exposure and HLA in healthy donors. About the research overall: The 100 to 150 validation repertoires used the same platform as the 650 to 800 first-cohort repertoires, a later analysis reported.

The donors were members of the roughly 120-subject validation cohort (separate from the approximately 730-subject first cohort). Measured with immunoSEQ multiplex PCR; TCRdb has only the in-frame clones, and not every one. The sample includes some 350,000 clones, around 87% of them seen just once. Study-wide results and caveats: Most TCR sequences proved rare, with some public TCRs found in many donors.

The germline CDR1 and CDR2 sequences are MDHEN and SYDVKM. Trimming pared 3 bases from V and 5 bases from J, leaving 14 bases between. The CDR3 spans 14 residues. As to this clone: Its antigen is still unknown.

The genes are TRBV28 and TRBJ2-7; D call uncertain. Sample: PBMCs. This clonotype was sampled from a woman aged 25 to 45 in good health and CMV-seropositive. The CDR3 loop is CASSFSVSGHEQYF. CDR3 bases: TGTGCCAGCAGTTTTTCAGTCTCAGGCCACGAGCAGTACTTC.